These 24 T cell receptor beta chains were all obtained from the same sample, sequenced in a study of blood T cells in healthy people across ages. Through a sample-barcoded 5' primer and a J-beta primer mix, a second PCR was run for 7 to 11 cycles. TCRdb re-called the 5' RACE reads through MiXCR, storing one row per CDR3 protein. The repertoire consists of about 780,000 distinct CDR3 sequences, with approximately 65% occurring once and the leading ten covering 25% to 35%. The material sequenced was blood. The receptors were sampled from a man aged 30 to 45 in good health.

The chain carries TRBV23-1 and TRBJ2-5; the match to TRBD1 covers 7 bases. The DNA end lines up better with TRBJ2-4; the J call may be wrong. TRBV23-1 is noted as an ORF with a role that remains uncertain. There are 18 residues in the CDR3. CDR3 bases: TGCGCCAGCAGTCAATCAGGGGGACAGAATATATCGAAAAACATTCAGTACTTC. Protein sequence: CASSQSGGQNISKNIQYF.

This chain joins TRBV6-5 and TRBJ2-3; no clear D gene. The germline gives CDR1 MNHEY, CDR2 SVGAGI. Deletions cut 5 bases from V and 1 base from J, with 7 bases between. The CDR3 consists of 13 residues. CDR3 bases: TGTGCCAGCAGTGCCCAGGGCACAGATACGCAGTATTTT. Translating gives CASSAQGTDTQYF.

The genes are TRBV7-8 and TRBJ2-4, with 8 bases lining up with TRBD2. Germline V lookup: CDR1 SGHVS, CDR2 FQNEAQ. Unmatched junction bases numbered 9, after V lost 5 bases and J lost 15 bases. This CDR3 has 12 residues. CDR3 DNA: TGTGCCAGCAGCGTCCCGGGACTAGAGCGGTACTTC. It translates to CASSVPGLERYF.

This clonotype was detected a few times. The chain is built from TRBV9 and TRBJ1-2; D ambiguous. This CDR3 contains 14 residues. The germline V and J ends were trimmed by 3 bases and 5 bases, with 14 bases remaining between them. The germline gives CDR1 SGDLS, CDR2 YYNGEE. This CDR3 reads CASSGPAKIYGYTF. CDR3 in DNA: TGTGCCAGCAGCGGGCCGGCGAAAATTTATGGCTACACCTTC.

This clonotype was seen only a few times. The chain couples TRBV20-1 to TRBJ2-4, with TRBD2 identical over 9 bases. The DNA end favors TRBJ2-5, so the J call may be wrong. From germline, CDR1 is DFQATT and CDR2 SNEGSKA (reference sequence). The CDR3 runs 13 residues. This chain's CDR3 is CSAGTSRQETQYF. The CDR3 DNA follows: TGCAGTGCCGGGACTAGCAGACAAGAGACCCAGTACTTC.

This clonotype has more than one count but fewer than ten. V gene TRBV6-2 or TRBV6-3 combines with J gene TRBJ2-4; D is uncertain. CDR3 length: 16 amino acids. Germline CDR1 reads MNHEY; CDR2 reads SVGEGT. Trimming pared 0 bases from V and 3 bases from J, leaving 12 bases between. The CDR3 nucleotides are TGTGCCAGCAGTTACTCGGTCCGTGGAGACAAAAACATTCAGTACTTC. Translated, it gives CASSYSVRGDKNIQYF.

This chain joins TRBV28 and TRBJ2-7, with 8 nucleotides matching TRBD2. The CDR3 runs to 16 residues. Trimming at V came to 4 bases and at J to 12 bases, leaving 20 bases not matched to a gene. Germline V gene data show CDR1 as MDHEN and CDR2 as SYDVKM. The CDR3 coding sequence is TGTGCCAGCAGTTCCTTCGTCGGGGGGGGGAAAGAGACCCTGTACTTC. The encoded protein is CASSSFVGGGKETLYF.

The V and J genes are TRBV9 and TRBJ1-2; 7 nucleotides agree with TRBD1. V lost 3 bases, J lost 1 base, and 3 bases stayed unmatched. The CDR3 loop spans 14 amino acids. Germline CDR1 is SGDLS and CDR2 is YYNGEE. This CDR3 reads CASSAGDSNYGYTF. CDR3 nucleotide sequence: TGTGCCAGCAGCGCGGGGGACAGTAACTATGGCTACACCTTC.

The rearrangement links TRBV20-1 to TRBJ1-1; 7 bases line up with TRBD1. Germline lookup yields CDR1 DFQATT and CDR2 SNEGSKA (reference sequence). Trimming took 5 bases from V and 8 from J; bases not matched to a gene: 14. The CDR3 spans 14 residues. The chain's CDR3 is CSARPNDYRGEAFF. In nucleotides, the CDR3 is TGCAGTGCTCGACCTAACGACTACAGGGGAGAAGCTTTCTTT.

V and J are TRBV7-2 and TRBJ2-1, with D maybe TRBD1 (6 bases). CDR3 length: 14 amino acids. CDR1 and CDR2 (germline): SGHTA, FQGNSA. V gave up 4 bases and J gave up 8 bases, with 15 bases separating them. Here the CDR3 reads CASSSLGTPDEQFF. CDR3 sequence (DNA): TGTGCCAGCAGCTCCCTCGGGACACCCGATGAGCAGTTCTTC.

The V call is TRBV12-3 or TRBV12-4, the J call TRBJ2-1; D is uncertain. Trimming pared 7 bases from V and 7 bases from J, leaving 17 bases between. The CDR3 contains 14 residues. The CDR3 DNA follows: TGTGCCAGCACTATCGGCCAGACGAGGAATGAGCAGTTCTTC. This encodes CASTIGQTRNEQFF.

The gene calls are TRBV6-6 and TRBJ2-5; possible D gene TRBD1, 6 bases. The J call may not be correct, given that the DNA end is closer to TRBJ2-7. Germline CDR1 is MNHNY and CDR2 is SVGAGI (reference sequence). The CDR3 covers 13 residues. CDR3 protein: CACRQVGGGEQYF. The CDR3 DNA follows: TGTGCCTGCCGGCAGGTTGGGGGCGGCGAGCAGTACTTC.

The chain has TRBV12-3 or TRBV12-4 and TRBJ2-5; TRBD2 matches at 7 bases. The J call may be mistaken, given a closer DNA end match to TRBJ2-7. CDR3 length equals 15 residues. The CDR3 DNA reads TGTGCCAGCAGTTCCCCGTGGGAGGGGAGGTACGAGCAGTACTTC. Residues: CASSSPWEGRYEQYF.

In the case of this clonotype: A junction end diverges from the germline sequence, so it may reflect a read error. The chain couples TRBV28 to TRBJ2-1; D remains ambiguous. The CDR3 has 15 amino acids. Germline V gives CDR1 MDHEN, CDR2 SYDVKM. The CDR3 sequence: CASSSGLFSYKEQFF. The CDR3 DNA sequence: TGTGCCAGCAGTTCGGGCCTTTTCTCCTACAAGGAGCAGTTCTTC.

This clonotype was observed a handful of times. The chain has TRBV7-2 and TRBJ2-7; 11 nucleotides match TRBD1. The CDR3 is made up of 16 amino acids. Trimming took 1 base from V and 4 from J; bases not matched to a gene: 6. Germline CDR1 and CDR2: SGHTA and FQGNSA. The CDR3 loop reads CASSLGPGTGGYEQYF. The CDR3 DNA sequence: TGTGCCAGCAGCTTAGGTCCCGGGACAGGGGGGTACGAGCAGTACTTC.

This sequence joins TRBV20-1 and TRBJ2-6; D unclear. This CDR3 region has 15 residues. Trimming stripped 4 bases from V and 0 bases from J, with 10 bases between. Germline V gene sequence: CDR1 DFQATT, CDR2 SNEGSKA (reference sequence). CDR3 in amino acids: CSAIRALSGANVLTF. CDR3 nucleotides: TGCAGTGCTATTAGGGCTCTCTCTGGGGCCAACGTCCTGACTTTC.

The V call is TRBV10-3, the J call TRBJ2-5; TRBD2 matches at 10 bases. CDR3 length equals 15 residues. V was clipped by 6 bases and J by 2 bases; unmatched bases: 6. From germline, CDR1 is ENHRY and CDR2 SYGVKD. This chain's CDR3 is CAIRSSGGPQETQYF. The CDR3 nucleotides read TGTGCCATCAGATCTAGCGGGGGCCCACAAGAGACCCAGTACTTC.

The chain has TRBV5-1 and TRBJ1-1; D is unresolved. The CDR3 is made up of 15 amino acids. The V gene's germline CDR1 is SGHRS and CDR2 YFSETQ. Trimming took off 2 bases at V and 1 base at J, with 12 bases between the two ends. The DNA of the CDR3 is TGCGCCAGCAGCTTAGGCAGCTCTCAGAACACTGAAGCTTTCTTT. It codes for CASSLGSSQNTEAFF.

The chain couples TRBV5-1 to TRBJ2-3; D may be TRBD1 or TRBD2 (6 bases each). The germline CDR1 and CDR2 sequences are SGHRS and YFSETQ. The V end lost 3 bases, the J end lost 0 bases, and 14 bases lay between the germline ends. The CDR3 is 16 amino acids. This CDR3 is CASSSWGATSTDTQYF. The CDR3 DNA reads TGCGCCAGCAGCTCATGGGGGGCCACCAGCACAGATACGCAGTATTTT.

The genes are TRBV5-1 and TRBJ2-1, with 13 bases fitting TRBD2. Germline V gives CDR1 SGHRS, CDR2 YFSETQ. The ends lost 5 bases at V and 12 bases at J; junction bases unmatched: 14. This CDR3 contains 16 residues. The CDR3 region is CASRRAGTSGEEGQFF. In DNA, the CDR3 is TGCGCCAGCAGACGTGCCGGGACTAGCGGGGAGGAGGGGCAGTTCTTC. The variable domain in full, completed from reference TRBV5-1 and TRBJ2-1, reads KAGVTQTPRYLIKTRGQQVTLSCSPISGHRSVSWYQQTPGQGLQFLFEYFSETQRNKGNFPGRFSGRQFSNSRSEMNVSTLELGDSALYLCASRRAGTSGEEGQFFGPGTRLTVL.

The chain uses TRBV7-2 and TRBJ2-3; 7 nucleotides match TRBD2. Per the germline V gene, CDR1 is SGHTA and CDR2 is FQGNSA. The J segment lost 6 bases and the V segment lost 10 bases, leaving 10 bases of the junction unmatched. The CDR3 loop spans 13 amino acids. The CDR3 reads CATLVRGEDTQYF. The CDR3 DNA reads as TGTGCCACCCTGGTACGGGGGGAGGATACGCAGTATTTT.

This clonotype was seen only a few times. The gene calls are TRBV6-5 and TRBJ2-4, with D perhaps TRBD1 or TRBD2 (5 bases each). The CDR3 has 14 amino acids. V was trimmed by 6 bases and J by 3 bases, leaving 12 bases between them. In germline, CDR1 is MNHEY, CDR2 SVGAGI. In DNA, the CDR3 is TGTGCCAGCAGCGGACAAGGAGGCAAAAACATTCAGTACTTC. The encoded protein is CASSGQGGKNIQYF.

This clonotype was seen a few times. The V and J genes are TRBV12-3 or TRBV12-4 and TRBJ2-7; D perhaps matches TRBD2 (6 bases). V lost 4 bases to trimming and J lost 1 base, with 14 bases between them. The CDR3 extends over 15 amino acids. The CDR3 nucleotides read TGTGCCAGCAGTTATGGGGGGATTGGGTCCTACGAGCAGTACTTC. As protein: CASSYGGIGSYEQYF.

The chain combines TRBV6-2 or TRBV6-3 with TRBJ2-1, with a weak D call TRBD1 (5 bases). V lost 8 bases to trimming and J lost 4 bases, with 18 bases between them. CDR1 MNHEY and CDR2 SVGEGT come from the germline V gene. The CDR3 extends over 15 amino acids. This CDR3 reads CASADGQGDYNEQFF. The CDR3 nucleotides are TGTGCCAGCGCAGATGGCCAGGGTGATTACAATGAGCAGTTCTTC.